The entry below describes one TCR beta chain. The antigen is not known. Germline CDR1 SGHRS, CDR2 YFSETQ. V lost 5 bases, J lost 6 bases, and 11 bases lay in between. The CDR3 length is 13 residues. The sample comes from a study of vaccination effects on CD4 cells after COVID-19. TCRdb's table, derived via immunoSEQ multiplex PCR, lists solely in-frame clones and lacks some. The sample includes 55,000 to 90,000 clones, 65% to 85% of them seen just once. Before sequencing took place, the ViraFEST assay used viral peptide pools to expand antigen-specific CD4+ T cells. With nine to eleven days of culture completed, CD4+ T cells were isolated. The person had PCR-confirmed SARS-CoV-2 infection between March and December 2020.

This chain uses TRBV5-1 with TRBJ2-2; no firm D call. Material: CD4+ T cells from PBMCs cultured with HIV peptides, obtained before COVID-19 vaccination. Subset here: HIV-1 Nef peptide pool negative control/reference culture. This TCR was recovered from a human donor who had a prior SARS-CoV-2 infection. CDR3 amino acids: CASSPLEAGELFF. As DNA, the CDR3 is TGCGCCAGCAGTCCCCTAGAAGCCGGGGAGCTGTTTTTT.